Shown below are 29 T cell receptor beta chains from a single sample sequenced in a study of blood T cell repertoires in COVID-19. TCRdb keeps only in-frame clones here, not all; method: immunoSEQ multiplex PCR. The sample yields 65,000 to 90,000 clones, more than 75% seen once. The material sequenced was peripheral blood. Receptor source: a man aged 45-65 years with active COVID-19.

The CDR3 region is CASSPTSGEYEQYF. The CDR3 bases are TGTGCCAGCTCACCGACTAGCGGGGAATACGAGCAGTACTTC. The rearrangement uses TRBV18 and TRBJ2-7, with 11 bases that match TRBD2. The germline gives CDR1 KGHSH, CDR2 LQKENI. Trimming took 3 bases from V and 4 from J; bases not matched to a gene: 2. The length of the CDR3 is 14 residues.

This chain links TRBV6-2 or TRBV6-3 with TRBJ2-1; possibly TRBD2 for D (6 bases). Germline V gives CDR1 MNHEY, CDR2 SVGEGT. This CDR3 has 14 residues. The V and J ends lost 0 bases and 6 bases respectively, with 9 bases between them. The CDR3 DNA follows: TGTGCCAGCAGTTACTCCGGGGGTGGCAATGAGCAGTTCTTC. Translated, it gives CASSYSGGGNEQFF.

V is TRBV14 and J is TRBJ2-3; TRBD2 matches at 13 bases. The CDR3 runs 16 residues. V dropped 4 bases and J dropped 7; count of bases not matched to a gene: 8. Per the germline V gene, CDR1 is SGHDN and CDR2 is FVKESK. The CDR3 sequence is CASSPLTSGRLNTQYF. The CDR3 DNA reads as TGTGCCAGCAGCCCCTTGACTAGCGGGAGGTTAAATACGCAGTATTTT.

CDR3 DNA: TGCGCCAGCAGCCAAGGGGGACAGGGGTATGAGCAGTTCTTC. Protein sequence: CASSQGGQGYEQFF. The chain has TRBV4-1 and TRBJ2-1; 10 bases line up with TRBD1. The V segment lost 1 base and the J segment 8 bases; nucleotides outside the gene matches: 2. CDR1 is MGHRA, CDR2 YSYEKL, per germline. This CDR3 contains 14 residues.

The V call is TRBV5-6, the J call TRBJ1-1, with 12 positions matching TRBD1. Germline trimming cut 4 bases from V and 11 bases from J; bases unmatched to any gene: 15. The CDR3 has 16 residues. Germline V gives CDR1 SGHDT, CDR2 YYEEEE. DNA of the CDR3: TGTGCCAGCAGCATGGGGACAGGGGGCTGGTGGCCTACGGCTTTCTTT. It encodes CASSMGTGGWWPTAFF.

V gene TRBV28 combines with J gene TRBJ1-2; D ambiguous. Trimming removed 3 bases from V and 5 bases from J, with 7 bases in between. Germline V lookup: CDR1 MDHEN, CDR2 SYDVKM. The CDR3 length is 12 residues. CDR3 nucleotides: TGTGCCAGCAGTTTTCAGTGGTATGGCTACACCTTC. Translated, it gives CASSFQWYGYTF.

V usage is TRBV27 and J usage is TRBJ2-7, with a tentative D call TRBD1 (6 bases). Trimming cost V 0 bases and J 1 base, with 10 bases left between them. The germline CDR1 and CDR2 sequences are MNHEY and SMNVEV (reference sequence). The CDR3 runs 15 residues. The chain's CDR3 is CASSLSTGLSYEQYF. Written as DNA, the CDR3 is TGTGCCAGCAGTTTATCAACAGGGTTATCCTACGAGCAGTACTTC.

This chain links TRBV19 with TRBJ2-1, with a weak D call TRBD1 (6 bases). CDR3 size: 16 residues. Trimming took off 3 bases at V and 7 bases at J, with 19 bases between the two ends. The germline V gene encodes CDR1 LNHDA and CDR2 SQIVND (reference sequence). The CDR3 nucleotides are TGTGCCAGTAGTATTCCCGCCAGGGGAAGTGGTAATGAGCAGTTCTTC. This gives the protein CASSIPARGSGNEQFF.

This chain joins TRBV5-4 and TRBJ2-1; 10 nucleotides agree with TRBD2. Germline lookup yields CDR1 SGHNT and CDR2 YYREEE (reference sequence). This CDR3 is built from 16 residues. V gave up 4 bases and J gave up 4 bases; unmatched junction bases: 8. The CDR3 protein is CASSLPSGGDYNEQFF. CDR3 coding DNA: TGTGCCAGCAGCCTGCCTAGCGGGGGAGATTACAATGAGCAGTTCTTC.

V is TRBV19 and J is TRBJ1-5; 7 nucleotides agree with TRBD1. The V and J ends lost 3 bases and 4 bases, in that order; junction bases with no gene match: 12. From germline, CDR1 is LNHDA and CDR2 SQIVND (reference sequence). The CDR3 consists of 17 residues. The CDR3 sequence is CASSIGSGQSLNQPQHF. The CDR3 nucleotides are TGTGCCAGTAGTATCGGGTCGGGACAGTCCCTTAATCAGCCCCAGCATTTT.

The CDR3 coding sequence is TGCAGTGCTAGTAGTGCGGGAGGGTTAGTTGAGCAGTTCTTC. The encoded protein is CSASSAGGLVEQFF. The genes are TRBV20-1 and TRBJ2-1; 9 bases are a match to TRBD2. The germline V gene has CDR1 DFQATT and CDR2 SNEGSKA (reference sequence). V lost 3 bases to trimming and J lost 9 bases; unmatched junction nucleotides: 9. The length of the CDR3 is 14 residues.

The rearrangement uses TRBV6-1 and TRBJ1-3, with D tentatively TRBD1 (5 bases). Germline CDR1 and CDR2: MNHNS and SASEGT. The CDR3 contains 16 residues. V was trimmed by 0 bases and J by 0 bases, leaving 9 bases between them. The CDR3, as DNA: TGTGCCAGCAGTGAAGCGCCGACAGCCTCTGGAAACACCATATATTTT. Translating it yields CASSEAPTASGNTIYF.

The chain carries TRBV15 and TRBJ1-2; TRBD1 matches at 9 bases. The CDR3 length is 18 residues. CDR1 LNHNV and CDR2 YYDKDF come from the germline V gene (reference sequence). The V segment lost 5 bases and the J segment 4 bases; nucleotides outside the gene matches: 17. The CDR3 protein is CATSSKGSDRGISYGYTF. The CDR3 coding sequence is TGTGCCACCAGCTCTAAAGGGTCTGACAGGGGGATAAGCTATGGCTACACCTTC.

This clone was detected a few times. The chain combines TRBV5-4 with TRBJ1-6; 9 nucleotides line up with TRBD1. Germline assignment: CDR1 SGHNT and CDR2 YYREEE (reference sequence). The length of the CDR3 is 15 residues. The trim removed 4 bases at V and 10 bases at J, leaving 9 bases unmatched. In DNA, the CDR3 is TGTGCCAGCAGCACACGGACAGGGGCGGAATCACCCCTCCACTTT. This gives the protein CASSTRTGAESPLHF.

V gene TRBV28 combines with J gene TRBJ2-1; perhaps TRBD2 as D (5 bases). Germline CDR1 MDHEN, CDR2 SYDVKM. The germline V and J ends were trimmed by 1 base and 14 bases, with 15 bases remaining between them. The CDR3 spans 13 residues. The DNA of the CDR3 is TGTGCCAGCAGTTTATCGGTCCCCCCGGGGAAGTTCTTC. Translation gives CASSLSVPPGKFF. The variable domain in full, with the rest retrieved from reference TRBV28 and TRBJ2-1, is DVKVTQSSRYLVKRTGEKVFLECVQDMDHENMFWYRQDPGLGLRLIYFSYDVKMKEKGDIPEGYSVSREKKERFSLILESASTNQTSMYLCASSLSVPPGKFFGPGTRLTVL.

The chain joins TRBV18 to TRBJ1-5; 9 bases map to TRBD1. V lost 3 bases, J lost 0 bases, and 3 bases stayed unmatched. Germline CDR1 reads KGHSH; CDR2 reads LQKENI. The CDR3 spans 16 residues. This CDR3 reads CASSPLGQGSNQPQHF. The DNA of the CDR3 is TGTGCCAGCTCACCCCTGGGACAGGGTAGCAATCAGCCCCAGCATTTT. The full variable domain, rest sourced from reference TRBV18 and TRBJ1-5, is NAGVMQNPRHLVRRRGQEARLRCSPMKGHSHVYWYRQLPEEGLKFMVYLQKENIIDESGMPKERFSAEFPKEGPSILRIQQVVRGDSAAYFCASSPLGQGSNQPQHFGDGTRLSIL.

The chain uses TRBV7-3 and TRBJ1-1, with a weak D call TRBD1 (6 bases). The CDR3 has 14 residues. Trimming cost V 5 bases and J 0 bases, with 10 bases left between them. In germline, CDR1 is SGHTA, CDR2 FQGTGA. The CDR3 DNA follows: TGTGCCAGCAGCGCCGGACAGTTGAACACTGAAGCTTTCTTT. Its translation is CASSAGQLNTEAFF.

This clone showed up just once. The V call is TRBV28, the J call TRBJ1-5, with 7 bases matching TRBD1. V dropped 10 bases and J dropped 7; count of bases not matched to a gene: 10. CDR3 length equals 13 residues. Germline loops: CDR1 MDHEN, CDR2 SYDVKM. CDR3 amino acids: CATGQRPSQPQHF. The CDR3 DNA sequence: TGTGCCACGGGACAGCGGCCTAGCCAGCCCCAGCATTTT.

V is TRBV7-6 and J is TRBJ2-6; 8 positions agree with TRBD1. Germline V gene lookup returns CDR1 SGHVS and CDR2 FNYEAQ. V lost 1 base, J lost 1 base, and 6 bases stayed unmatched. There are 18 residues in the CDR3. The CDR3 region has the DNA TGTGCCAGCAGCTTAGTCGACAGGGGAGCTTCTGGGGCCAACGTCCTGACTTTC. Protein sequence: CASSLVDRGASGANVLTF.

The chain links TRBV4-3 to TRBJ2-2, with D hard to call. V gave up 1 base and J gave up 1 base, with 7 bases separating them. The CDR3 is made up of 15 amino acids. Germline V CDR1 and CDR2: LGHNA, YSLEER. The chain's CDR3 is CASSQADLNTGELFF. DNA of the CDR3: TGCGCCAGCAGCCAAGCCGACTTGAACACCGGGGAGCTGTTTTTT.

A single count supports this clone. The J gene is TRBJ1-5, the V gene TRBV18, with 8 bases that match TRBD1. The CDR3 is made up of 15 amino acids. V lost 6 bases to trimming and J lost 4 bases; unmatched junction nucleotides: 8. CDR1 is KGHSH, CDR2 LQKENI, per germline. CDR3 loop: CASSLGTGGNQPQHF. The CDR3 bases are TGTGCCAGCTCCCTCGGGACAGGAGGGAATCAGCCCCAGCATTTT.

This chain uses TRBV6-5 with TRBJ2-3; weak D call: TRBD1 (6 bases). Trimming cost V 4 bases and J 4 bases, with 9 bases left between them. In germline, CDR1 is MNHEY, CDR2 SVGAGI. The CDR3 extends over 13 amino acids. CDR3 sequence (DNA): TGTGCCAGCAGTTCCAGGGGCGCAGATACGCAGTATTTT. This codes for CASSSRGADTQYF.

This sequence joins TRBV5-1 and TRBJ1-6; D remains unclear. V gave up 5 bases and J gave up 8 bases, with 14 bases separating them. CDR1 SGHRS and CDR2 YFSETQ come from the germline V gene. The CDR3 covers 14 residues. The CDR3 loop reads CASRQRREDSPLHF. CDR3 DNA sequence: TGCGCCAGCAGGCAAAGACGGGAGGATTCACCCCTCCACTTT.

Here the CDR3 reads CASSLFGDRNYEQYF. For the CDR3, the DNA is TGTGCCAGCAGCTTATTCGGCGACAGAAACTACGAGCAGTACTTC. The rearrangement joins TRBV7-3 to TRBJ2-7; TRBD1 is a possible D gene (5 bases). Germline values: CDR1 SGHTA, CDR2 FQGTGA. This CDR3 has 15 amino acids. Trimming stripped 2 bases from V and 3 bases from J, with 14 bases between.

The chain is built from TRBV5-1 and TRBJ1-3; no firm D call. The germline V gene encodes CDR1 SGHRS and CDR2 YFSETQ. CDR3 size: 17 residues. Trimming cost V 0 bases and J 3 bases, with 16 bases left between them. CDR3 in amino acids: CASSLEGGPRRGNTIYF. In DNA, the CDR3 is TGCGCCAGCAGCTTGGAGGGAGGACCCAGACGTGGAAACACCATATATTTT.

This chain joins TRBV6-4 and TRBJ1-2; 10 bases fit TRBD1. This CDR3 is built from 15 residues. Germline values: CDR1 MRHNA, CDR2 SNTAGT. Trimming at V came to 6 bases and at J to 3 bases, leaving 7 bases not matched to a gene. The CDR3 DNA sequence: TGTGCCAGCAGGCGGACAGGGGGTAGTGACTATGGCTACACCTTC. Translated, it gives CASRRTGGSDYGYTF.

The chain uses TRBV7-9 and TRBJ2-1, with 10 bases identical to TRBD2. Germline lookup yields CDR1 SEHNR and CDR2 FQNEAQ (reference sequence). V trimming: 4 bases; J trimming: 8 bases; junction bases outside the gene matches: 8. The CDR3 runs 15 residues. The CDR3 DNA reads as TGTGCCAGCAGCTCAGCGGGAGGGCTGGTCCATGAGCAGTTCTTC. It codes for CASSSAGGLVHEQFF.

The chain employs TRBV6-1 and TRBJ1-5, with unresolved D. The CDR3 is made up of 15 amino acids. V lost 1 base, J lost 6 bases, and 13 bases lay in between. Germline V gene sequence: CDR1 MNHNS, CDR2 SASEGT. Here the CDR3 DNA reads TGTGCCAGCAGTGAAGGAGGGAGCGGGAGTCAGCCCCAGCATTTT. Its protein product is CASSEGGSGSQPQHF.

This clone has only a few counts. The chain couples TRBV21-1 to TRBJ2-2; TRBD2, the D gene given by the table, was not confirmed from the DNA. TRBV21-1 is an annotated pseudogene. The CDR3 spans 17 residues. In nucleotides, the CDR3 is TGTGCCAGCAGCTTAGACCCAGCGGGAGGGCCTTCCGGGGAGCTGTTTTTT. It codes for CASSLDPAGGPSGELFF.